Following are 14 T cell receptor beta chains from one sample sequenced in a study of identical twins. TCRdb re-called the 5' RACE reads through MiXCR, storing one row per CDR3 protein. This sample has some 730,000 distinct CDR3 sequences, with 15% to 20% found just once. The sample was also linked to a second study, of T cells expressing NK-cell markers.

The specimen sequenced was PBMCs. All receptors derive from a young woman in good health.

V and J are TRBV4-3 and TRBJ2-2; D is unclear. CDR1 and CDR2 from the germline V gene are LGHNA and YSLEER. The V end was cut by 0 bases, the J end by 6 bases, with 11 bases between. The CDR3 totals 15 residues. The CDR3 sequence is CASSQDAVIPGELFF. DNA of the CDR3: TGCGCCAGCAGCCAAGATGCCGTAATCCCCGGGGAGCTGTTTTTT.

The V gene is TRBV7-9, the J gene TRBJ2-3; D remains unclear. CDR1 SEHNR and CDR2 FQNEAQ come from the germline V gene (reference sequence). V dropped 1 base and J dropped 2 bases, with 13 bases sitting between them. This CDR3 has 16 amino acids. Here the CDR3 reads CASSLGVGGTTDTQYF. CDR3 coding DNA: TGTGCCAGCAGCTTAGGCGTCGGCGGAACCACAGATACGCAGTATTTT.

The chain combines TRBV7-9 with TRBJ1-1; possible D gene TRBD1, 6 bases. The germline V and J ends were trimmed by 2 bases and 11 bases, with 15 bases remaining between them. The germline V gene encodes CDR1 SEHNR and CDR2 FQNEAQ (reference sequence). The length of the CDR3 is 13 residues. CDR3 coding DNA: TGTGCCAGCAGCTTACCGGACAGAGGGTTGGCTTTCTTT. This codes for CASSLPDRGLAFF.

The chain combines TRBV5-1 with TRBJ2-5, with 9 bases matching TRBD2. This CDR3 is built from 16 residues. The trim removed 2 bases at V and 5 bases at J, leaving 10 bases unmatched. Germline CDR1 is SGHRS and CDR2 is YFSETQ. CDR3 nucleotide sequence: TGCGCCAGCAGCTTTAATCCGGGACTAGCCGTTGAGACCCAGTACTTC. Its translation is CASSFNPGLAVETQYF.

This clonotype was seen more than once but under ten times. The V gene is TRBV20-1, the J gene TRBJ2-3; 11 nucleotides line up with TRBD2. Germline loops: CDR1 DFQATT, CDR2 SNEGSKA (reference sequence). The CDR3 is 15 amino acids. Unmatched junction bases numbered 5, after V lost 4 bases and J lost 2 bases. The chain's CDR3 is CSAMGLADPTDTQYF. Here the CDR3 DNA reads TGCAGTGCTATGGGACTAGCGGATCCCACAGATACGCAGTATTTT.

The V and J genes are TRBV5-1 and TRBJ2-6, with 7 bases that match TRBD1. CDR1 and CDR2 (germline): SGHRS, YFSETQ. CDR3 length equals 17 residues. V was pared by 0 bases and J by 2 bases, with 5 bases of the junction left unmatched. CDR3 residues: CASSLEWTGTGANVLTF. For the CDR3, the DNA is TGCGCCAGCAGCTTGGAGTGGACAGGAACTGGGGCCAACGTCCTGACTTTC.

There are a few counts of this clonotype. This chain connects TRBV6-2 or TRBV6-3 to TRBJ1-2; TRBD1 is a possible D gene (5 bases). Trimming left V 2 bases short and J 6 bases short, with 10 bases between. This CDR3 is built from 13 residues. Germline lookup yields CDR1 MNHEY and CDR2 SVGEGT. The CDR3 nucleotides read TGTGCCAGCAGTTACCGACAGAAGAATGGCTACACCTTC. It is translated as CASSYRQKNGYTF.

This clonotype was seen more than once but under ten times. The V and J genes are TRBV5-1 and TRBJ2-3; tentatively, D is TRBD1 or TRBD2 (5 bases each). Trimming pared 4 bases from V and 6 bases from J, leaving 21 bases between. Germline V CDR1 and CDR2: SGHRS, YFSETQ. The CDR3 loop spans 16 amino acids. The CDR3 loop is CASSPLRDQRWDTQYF. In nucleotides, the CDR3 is TGCGCCAGCAGCCCCCTCCGGGACCAAAGATGGGATACGCAGTATTTT.

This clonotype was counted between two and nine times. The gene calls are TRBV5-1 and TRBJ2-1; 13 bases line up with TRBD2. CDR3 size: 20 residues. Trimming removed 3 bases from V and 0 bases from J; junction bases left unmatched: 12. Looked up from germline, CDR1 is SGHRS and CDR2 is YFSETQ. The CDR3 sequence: CASSSRLAGGTMSSYNEQFF. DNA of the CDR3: TGCGCCAGCAGCTCAAGACTAGCGGGGGGAACGATGAGCTCCTACAATGAGCAGTTCTTC.

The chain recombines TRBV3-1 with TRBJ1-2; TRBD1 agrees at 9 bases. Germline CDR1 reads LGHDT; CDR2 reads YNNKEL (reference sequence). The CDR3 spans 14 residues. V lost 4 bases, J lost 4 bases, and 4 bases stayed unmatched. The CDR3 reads CASSPLQGAYGYTF. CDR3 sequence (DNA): TGTGCCAGCAGCCCTTTACAGGGGGCCTATGGCTACACCTTC.

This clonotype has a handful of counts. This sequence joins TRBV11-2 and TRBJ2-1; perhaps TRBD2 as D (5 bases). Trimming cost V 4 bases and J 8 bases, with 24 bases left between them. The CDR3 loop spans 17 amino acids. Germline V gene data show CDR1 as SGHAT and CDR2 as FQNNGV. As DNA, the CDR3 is TGTGCCAGCAGCTCCATCCGGAGGTCCTCAGTAGGCCATGAGCAGTTCTTC. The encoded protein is CASSSIRRSSVGHEQFF.

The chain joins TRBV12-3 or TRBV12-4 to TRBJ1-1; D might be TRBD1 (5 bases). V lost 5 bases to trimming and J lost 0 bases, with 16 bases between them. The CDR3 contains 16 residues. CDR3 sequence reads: CASSLPRQFLNTEAFF. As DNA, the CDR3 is TGTGCCAGCAGTCTACCACGACAGTTTTTGAACACTGAAGCTTTCTTT.

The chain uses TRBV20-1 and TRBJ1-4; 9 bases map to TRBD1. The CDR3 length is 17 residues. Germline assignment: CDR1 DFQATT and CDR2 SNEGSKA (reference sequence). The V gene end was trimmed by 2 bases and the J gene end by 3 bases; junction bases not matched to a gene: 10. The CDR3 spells CSARPRYRGRPNEKLFF. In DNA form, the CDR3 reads TGCAGTGCTAGACCCCGGTACAGGGGGCGCCCTAATGAAAAACTGTTTTTT.

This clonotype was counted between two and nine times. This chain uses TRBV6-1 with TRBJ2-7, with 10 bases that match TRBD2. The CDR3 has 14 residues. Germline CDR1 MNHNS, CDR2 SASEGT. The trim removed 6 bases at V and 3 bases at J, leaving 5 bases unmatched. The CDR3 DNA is TGTGCCAGCAGCCCACTAGCGGGGCACTACGAGCAGTACTTC. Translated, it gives CASSPLAGHYEQYF.